A selection of T cell receptor beta chains follows, all from one sample in a study of cytomegalovirus exposure and HLA in healthy donors. The protocol was immunoSEQ multiplex PCR, while the TCRdb copy is restricted to in-frame clones and leaves out a portion. The sample contains around 150,000 clones, about 80% of which appear only once. Sequencing input: PBMCs. The receptors stem from a woman aged 25-40 years in good health and CMV-seronegative. Each CDR3 is given with its conserved first and last residue. Fields, in order: V gene, J gene, D gene, clone size, CDR3 protein, CDR3 DNA. The D gene is left open where the match is weak. Only part of the rows carry a size: once, few, many, or a class if the clone is expanded.

>TRBV4-3|TRBJ1-2|-|-
CASSQGLGQGKGYTF
TGCGCCAGCAGCCAAGGATTGGGGCAGGGGAAGGGCTACACCTTC
>TRBV6-6|TRBJ1-5|-|-
CASTPHPVVSNQPQHF
TGTGCCAGCACCCCTCATCCGGTGGTTAGCAATCAGCCCCAGCATTTT
>TRBV9|TRBJ2-7|TRBD1|-
CASSVGQGAYEQYF
TGTGCCAGCAGCGTGGGACAGGGGGCCTACGAGCAGTACTTC
>TRBV7-6|TRBJ2-7|TRBD1|-
CASSSPGQGLYEQYF
TGTGCCAGCAGCTCCCCGGGACAGGGTTTGTACGAGCAGTACTTC
>TRBV6-1|TRBJ1-4|-|once
CASSEAANRPNEKLFF
TGTGCCAGCAGTGAAGCGGCGAACAGACCCAATGAAAAACTGTTTTTT
>TRBV25-1|TRBJ1-2|-|-
CASSEVGASYGYTF
TGTGCCAGCAGTGAAGTAGGGGCCTCCTATGGCTACACCTTC
>TRBV4-1|TRBJ2-2|TRBD1|few
CASSHGQGYGTGELFF
TGCGCCAGCAGCCACGGACAGGGGTATGGCACCGGGGAGCTGTTTTTT
>TRBV27|TRBJ1-2|TRBD1|-
CASSPRTGTNYGYTF
TGTGCCAGCAGTCCCCGGACAGGAACTAACTATGGCTACACCTTC
>TRBV6-4|TRBJ1-5|-|-
CASSERQGLPQHF
TGTGCCAGCAGTGAAAGGCAGGGTCTACCCCAGCATTTT
>TRBV5-8|TRBJ1-2|-|-
CASSSGGLGVRNYGYTF
TGTGCCAGCAGCTCGGGGGGACTAGGGGTCAGGAACTATGGCTACACCTTC
>TRBV27|TRBJ2-7|TRBD1|-
CASSFSGTGYHEQYF
TGTGCCAGCAGTTTCTCCGGGACAGGGTACCACGAGCAGTACTTC
>TRBV2|TRBJ2-3|-|once
CASTGGANTDTQYF
TGTGCCAGCACTGGCGGGGCGAACACAGATACGCAGTATTTT
>TRBV4-1|TRBJ1-1|-|-
CASSQDGSTEAFF
TGCGCCAGCAGCCAAGATGGGAGCACTGAAGCTTTCTTT
>TRBV11-1|TRBJ2-7|-|few
CASSLIPLEQYF
TGTGCCAGCAGCTTAATTCCACTCGAGCAGTACTTC
>TRBV29-1|TRBJ1-1|TRBD1|-
CSVEDVAGQTGAFF
TGCAGCGTTGAAGATGTCGCGGGACAGACCGGAGCTTTCTTT
>TRBV19|TRBJ1-1|-|once
CASSLMGFSGTLNTEAFF
TGTGCCAGTAGTTTAATGGGATTCTCCGGGACATTGAACACTGAAGCTTTCTTT
>TRBV2|TRBJ2-1|-|-
CASQTPGQPSYNEQFF
TGTGCCAGCCAAACACCGGGACAACCTTCCTACAATGAGCAGTTCTTC
>TRBV27|TRBJ2-7|TRBD1|-
CASSLWAGQGISYEQYF
TGTGCCAGCAGTTTATGGGCGGGACAGGGAATATCCTACGAGCAGTACTTC
>TRBV7-3|TRBJ1-1|TRBD1|-
CASSSIGGQGAKTEAFF
TGTGCCAGCAGCTCCATAGGGGGCCAGGGGGCGAAAACTGAAGCTTTCTTT
>TRBV2|TRBJ1-2|-|many
CASSAAGSYGYTF
TGTGCCAGCAGTGCGGCGGGGAGCTATGGCTACACCTTC
>TRBV4-1|TRBJ1-5|-|-
CASSQDYPGSNQPQHF
TGCGCCAGCAGCCAAGATTATCCAGGTTCTAATCAGCCCCAGCATTTT
>TRBV6-5|TRBJ1-2|TRBD1|-
CASSYLGTGEHYGYTF
TGTGCCAGCAGTTACTTAGGGACAGGGGAACACTATGGCTACACCTTC
>TRBV2|TRBJ2-7|-|-
CASRGDRAGEQYF
TGTGCCAGCAGAGGTGACAGGGCGGGAGAGCAGTACTTC
>TRBV5-1|TRBJ2-1|-|-
CASSLFGYNEQFF
TGCGCCAGCAGCTTGTTCGGTTACAATGAGCAGTTCTTC
>TRBV18|TRBJ2-2|-|few
CASSLANTGELFF
TGTGCCAGCTCACTCGCGAACACCGGGGAGCTGTTTTTT
>TRBV5-6|TRBJ1-3|-|few
CASSLRQSGNTIYF
TGTGCCAGCAGCTTGAGACAGTCTGGAAACACCATATATTTT
>TRBV5-1|TRBJ1-1|-|-
CASRGGPRNTEAFF
TGCGCCAGCAGAGGAGGGCCAAGGAACACTGAAGCTTTCTTT
>TRBV11-2|TRBJ1-1|-|-
CASSSRVMPGNTEAFF
TGTGCCAGCAGCAGCAGGGTGATGCCGGGTAACACTGAAGCTTTCTTT
>TRBV7-6|TRBJ1-2|TRBD1|-
CASSPAGGRNYGYTF
TGTGCCAGCAGCCCAGCAGGGGGGAGAAACTATGGCTACACCTTC
>TRBV15|TRBJ2-7|-|-
CATSSAVLAHSYEQYF
TGTGCCACCAGCAGCGCCGTGTTGGCCCACTCCTACGAGCAGTACTTC
>TRBV19|TRBJ1-6|-|-
CASSTVLRGNSPLHF
TGTGCCAGTAGTACAGTGCTTAGGGGCAATTCACCCCTCCACTTT
>TRBV2|TRBJ1-2|-|-
CASSDPGGVYGYTF
TGTGCCAGCAGTGATCCGGGGGGTGTCTATGGCTACACCTTC
>TRBV7-3|TRBJ1-2|TRBD1|-
CASSVTGTGDGYTF
TGTGCCAGCAGCGTCACCGGGACAGGGGATGGCTACACCTTC